A single sample is the source of the 26 T cell receptor beta chains below, sequenced in a study of graft-versus-host responses after intestinal transplantation. Sequenced by immunoSEQ multiplex PCR; TCRdb stores in-frame clones only, minus some. The profile shows about 89,000 clones, 90% to 95% of them singletons. These TCRs' antigens remain unknown. The sample here was unstimulated CD4+ T cells sorted from spleen or lymph node cells, taken before intestinal transplant. The receptors derive from a human donor who received an intestinal transplant.

Here the CDR3 DNA reads TGTGCCAGCAGCTTAGGTCCCAGGGCCCCCAAAAACATTCAGTACTTC. Its protein product is CASSLGPRAPKNIQYF. This chain uses TRBV13 with TRBJ2-4, with D possibly being TRBD1 (5 bases). Germline CDR1 PRHDT, CDR2 FYEKMQ (reference sequence). V was cut by 0 bases and J by 2 bases, with 11 bases left in between. The CDR3 sequence is 16 residues long.

This chain links TRBV7-9 with TRBJ2-1; TRBD1 is a possible D gene (5 bases). The CDR3 has 14 residues. V shed 1 base and J shed 4 bases, with 8 bases lying between them. The germline V gene encodes CDR1 SEHNR and CDR2 FQNEAQ (reference sequence). CDR3 loop: CASSLVWTYNEQFF. In DNA form, the CDR3 reads TGTGCCAGCAGCTTAGTATGGACATACAATGAGCAGTTCTTC.

This CDR3 reads CASSRIQGVRTGELFF. CDR3 nucleotides: TGTGCCAGCAGTCGAATACAGGGAGTACGGACCGGGGAGCTGTTTTTT. The chain couples TRBV27 to TRBJ2-2, with a tentative D call TRBD1 (6 bases). CDR3 length: 16 amino acids. The germline V gene encodes CDR1 MNHEY and CDR2 SMNVEV (reference sequence). Trimming took off 5 bases at V and 5 bases at J, with 18 bases between the two ends.

This chain joins TRBV7-9 and TRBJ2-1; TRBD1 agrees at 7 bases. Germline V gives CDR1 SEHNR, CDR2 FQNEAQ (reference sequence). Trimming at V came to 4 bases and at J to 7 bases, leaving 1 base not matched to a gene. The CDR3 consists of 12 residues. CDR3 region: CASSSRGNEQFF. The CDR3, as DNA: TGTGCCAGCAGCTCCAGGGGGAATGAGCAGTTCTTC.

V usage is TRBV27 and J usage is TRBJ2-3, with 11 bases that match TRBD2. The ends lost 8 bases at V and 3 bases at J; junction bases unmatched: 10. The CDR3 contains 16 residues. CDR1 and CDR2 (germline): MNHEY, SMNVEV (reference sequence). The CDR3 sequence: CASGSFRTSGTDTQYF. The CDR3 DNA is TGTGCCAGCGGATCTTTCAGGACTAGCGGGACAGATACGCAGTATTTT.

This clone occurred a few times. The chain combines TRBV18 with TRBJ2-7; the D gene is possibly TRBD1 (6 bases). V lost 2 bases and J lost 5, with 16 bases in between. This CDR3 spans 15 amino acids. Germline V CDR1 and CDR2: KGHSH, LQKENI. CDR3 DNA: TGTGCCAGCTCACCAGAGGGCACGGACAGAGACGAGCAGTACTTC. As protein: CASSPEGTDRDEQYF.

The gene calls are TRBV19 and TRBJ2-3, with 8 bases lining up with TRBD2. Germline V gene data show CDR1 as LNHDA and CDR2 as SQIVND (reference sequence). Trimming cost V 3 bases and J 0 bases; bases outside gene matches: 5. This CDR3 has 16 amino acids. CDR3 nucleotide sequence: TGTGCCAGTAGTATCCCGGGACTAGGGAGCACAGATACGCAGTATTTT. Translated, it gives CASSIPGLGSTDTQYF.

V usage is TRBV4-3 and J usage is TRBJ1-2; TRBD1 aligns across 8 bases. Germline V CDR1 and CDR2: LGHNA, YSLEER. V shed 1 base and J 4 bases; nucleotides not matched to a gene: 8. The CDR3 runs to 16 residues. The CDR3 loop is CASSQGSTGVSYGYTF. CDR3 sequence (DNA): TGCGCCAGCAGCCAAGGCTCGACAGGGGTTAGCTATGGCTACACCTTC.

This clone was counted a few times. The rearrangement uses TRBV10-3 and TRBJ2-1; D is perhaps TRBD2 (6 bases). V was trimmed by 0 bases and J by 4 bases, leaving 7 bases between them. The CDR3 length is 14 residues. CDR1 and CDR2 from the germline V gene are ENHRY and SYGVKD. The CDR3 DNA reads as TGTGCCATCAGTGAGTCGGGGGGTTACAATGAGCAGTTCTTC. Its translation: CAISESGGYNEQFF.

V is TRBV5-1 and J is TRBJ2-6, with 13 positions matching TRBD2. The germline gives CDR1 SGHRS, CDR2 YFSETQ. The V and J ends lost 4 bases and 2 bases, in that order; junction bases with no gene match: 0. The CDR3 length is 16 residues. CDR3 sequence reads: CASSGTSGAGANVLTF. CDR3 nucleotide sequence: TGCGCCAGCAGCGGGACTAGCGGGGCTGGGGCCAACGTCCTGACTTTC.

This clone was seen only once. V and J are TRBV30 and TRBJ2-2; D ambiguous. The CDR3 contains 11 residues. Germline CDR1 is GTSNPN and CDR2 is SVGIG (reference sequence). V lost 5 bases to trimming and J lost 6 bases, with 7 bases between them. The DNA for the CDR3 is TGTGCCTGGGGTAGAGCCGGGGAGCTGTTTTTT. Translated: CAWGRAGELFF.

The chain recombines TRBV7-2 with TRBJ1-1; 7 bases are shared with TRBD1. V trimming: 2 bases; J trimming: 1 base; junction bases outside the gene matches: 10. The CDR3 loop spans 17 amino acids. The germline V gene has CDR1 SGHTA and CDR2 FQGNSA. DNA for the CDR3: TGTGCCAGCAGCTTAAGATCTTTATGGACAGGGAACACTGAAGCTTTCTTT. Amino acid sequence: CASSLRSLWTGNTEAFF.

The chain carries TRBV7-9 and TRBJ1-2; TRBD1 matches at 9 bases. From germline, CDR1 is SEHNR and CDR2 FQNEAQ (reference sequence). This CDR3 has 15 residues. J lost 4 bases, V lost 5 bases, and 8 bases had no gene match. DNA for the CDR3: TGTGCCAGCAGCAAAACAGGGGGCAGTGGCTATGGCTACACCTTC. This sequence encodes CASSKTGGSGYGYTF.

V and J are TRBV7-2 and TRBJ1-5; D perhaps matches TRBD1 (5 bases). The germline V gene has CDR1 SGHTA and CDR2 FQGNSA. The CDR3 covers 12 residues. V shed 7 bases and J shed 6 bases, with 10 bases lying between them. CDR3 sequence (DNA): TGTGCCAGCACTGTGGGGGGTCAGCCCCAGCATTTT. Amino acid sequence: CASTVGGQPQHF.

The chain employs TRBV4-3 and TRBJ1-2; 8 nucleotides agree with TRBD1. The V gene's germline CDR1 is LGHNA and CDR2 YSLEER. This CDR3 is built from 14 residues. V lost 4 bases to trimming and J lost 4 bases; unmatched junction nucleotides: 5. CDR3 in amino acids: CASSPPDRAYGYTF. Written as DNA, the CDR3 is TGCGCCAGCAGCCCCCCGGACAGGGCCTATGGCTACACCTTC.

This clone was seen just once. The gene calls are TRBV10-3 and TRBJ2-5, with 7 bases lining up with TRBD2. Per the germline V gene, CDR1 is ENHRY and CDR2 is SYGVKD. J was trimmed by 3 bases and V by 6 bases; bases with no gene match: 4. The length of the CDR3 is 13 residues. The CDR3 sequence is CAISGRGEETQYF. CDR3 sequence (DNA): TGTGCCATCAGCGGTCGGGGGGAAGAGACCCAGTACTTC.

The chain couples TRBV10-1 to TRBJ1-1; D not resolved. Germline V lookup: CDR1 WNHNN, CDR2 SYGVQD (reference sequence). The CDR3 contains 13 residues. V gave up 8 bases and J gave up 1 base, with 11 bases separating them. For the CDR3, the DNA is TGCGCCAGCTTCGGAGGACCGAACACTGAAGCTTTCTTT. It codes for CASFGGPNTEAFF.

This chain uses TRBV18 with TRBJ1-1; maybe TRBD1 (5 bases). The length of the CDR3 is 14 residues. The V gene's germline CDR1 is KGHSH and CDR2 LQKENI. Trimming shortened V by 3 bases and J by 1 base, and 9 bases separated the two germline ends. The chain's CDR3 is CASSPFRENTEAFF. DNA for the CDR3: TGTGCCAGCTCACCGTTCAGGGAGAACACTGAAGCTTTCTTT.

The rearrangement joins TRBV19 to TRBJ2-7; TRBD1 matches 10 bases. CDR1 and CDR2 (germline): LNHDA, SQIVND (reference sequence). The CDR3 consists of 15 residues. J gave up 1 base and V 5 bases, and 5 bases lay outside the gene matches. The CDR3 coding sequence is TGTGCCAGTAGTCTTCCGGGACAGGGGTCCTACGAGCAGTACTTC. It is translated as CASSLPGQGSYEQYF.

The rearrangement uses TRBV7-9 and TRBJ1-2; D might be TRBD1 (5 bases). The CDR3 length is 15 residues. Germline values: CDR1 SEHNR, CDR2 FQNEAQ (reference sequence). The ends were cut back, 1 base at V and 3 bases at J, with 12 bases in the middle. The CDR3 DNA sequence: TGTGCCAGCAGCTTAGGCCCACAGGTCGACTATGGCTACACCTTC. Translating gives CASSLGPQVDYGYTF.

The chain employs TRBV2 and TRBJ2-3; 8 nucleotides line up with TRBD2. V was clipped by 2 bases and J by 11 bases; unmatched bases: 3. The germline V gene encodes CDR1 SNHLY and CDR2 FYNNEI. The CDR3 length is 12 residues. CDR3 loop: CASSEWLAGQYF. Here the CDR3 DNA reads TGTGCCAGCAGTGAATGGCTAGCGGGGCAGTATTTT.

The V gene is TRBV5-6, the J gene TRBJ1-3, with D hard to call. This CDR3 spans 14 amino acids. Germline CDR1 reads SGHDT; CDR2 reads YYEEEE. V was pared by 4 bases and J by 4 bases, with 12 bases between. In DNA, the CDR3 is TGTGCCAGCAGCGCGCGTTCAGGAGGAAACACCATATATTTT. Its translation: CASSARSGGNTIYF.

The chain joins TRBV9 to TRBJ2-1; 9 bases align to TRBD2. CDR1 is SGDLS and CDR2 is YYNGEE in the germline V gene. Trimming cost V 3 bases and J 5 bases; bases outside gene matches: 3. The CDR3 is made up of 14 amino acids. CDR3 coding DNA: TGTGCCAGCAGCGGACTAGCGGAACACAATGAGCAGTTCTTC. This translates into CASSGLAEHNEQFF.

The chain's CDR3 is CASSQDGPGTSSETQYF. The CDR3 DNA reads TGCGCCAGCAGCCAAGATGGGCCGGGGACTAGCTCAGAGACCCAGTACTTC. The rearrangement uses TRBV4-3 and TRBJ2-5; 9 bases are shared with TRBD2. Germline trimming cut 0 bases from V and 4 bases from J; bases unmatched to any gene: 9. The length of the CDR3 is 17 residues. CDR1 and CDR2 from the germline V gene are LGHNA and YSLEER.

The CDR3 is CASSAGTDTQYF. The DNA for the CDR3 is TGTGCCAGCAGCGCGGGGACAGATACGCAGTATTTT. This sequence joins TRBV9 and TRBJ2-3; D possibly corresponds to TRBD2 (5 bases). The germline V and J ends were trimmed by 3 bases and 3 bases, with 5 bases remaining between them. CDR1 is SGDLS, CDR2 YYNGEE, per germline. CDR3 length: 12 residues. Complete variable domain (other parts from reference TRBV9 and TRBJ2-3): DSGVTQTPKHLITATGQRVTLRCSPRSGDLSVYWYQQSLDQGLQFLIQYYNGEERAKGNILERFSAQQFPDLHSELNLSSLELGDSALYFCASSAGTDTQYFGPGTRLTVL.

The chain employs TRBV7-6 and TRBJ1-4; D gene ambiguous. The germline V gene encodes CDR1 SGHVS and CDR2 FNYEAQ. Trimming left V 1 base short and J 8 bases short, with 8 bases between. There are 13 residues in the CDR3. CDR3 in DNA: TGTGCCAGCAGCTTAGAGAGAGAGGAAAAACTGTTTTTT. Protein sequence: CASSLEREEKLFF.